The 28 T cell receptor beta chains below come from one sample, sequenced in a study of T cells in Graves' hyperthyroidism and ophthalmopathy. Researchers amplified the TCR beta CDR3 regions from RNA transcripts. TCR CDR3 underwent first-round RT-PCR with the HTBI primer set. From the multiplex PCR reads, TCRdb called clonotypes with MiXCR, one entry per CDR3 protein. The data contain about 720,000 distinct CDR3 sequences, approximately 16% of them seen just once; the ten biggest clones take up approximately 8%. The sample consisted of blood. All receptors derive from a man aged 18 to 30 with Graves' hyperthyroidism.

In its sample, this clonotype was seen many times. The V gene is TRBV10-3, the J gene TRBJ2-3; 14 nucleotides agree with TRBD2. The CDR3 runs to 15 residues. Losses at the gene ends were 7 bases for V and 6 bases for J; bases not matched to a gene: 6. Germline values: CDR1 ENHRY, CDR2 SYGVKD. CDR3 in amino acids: CAITPGLAGVDTQYF. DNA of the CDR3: TGTGCCATCACCCCGGGACTAGCGGGAGTCGATACGCAGTATTTT.

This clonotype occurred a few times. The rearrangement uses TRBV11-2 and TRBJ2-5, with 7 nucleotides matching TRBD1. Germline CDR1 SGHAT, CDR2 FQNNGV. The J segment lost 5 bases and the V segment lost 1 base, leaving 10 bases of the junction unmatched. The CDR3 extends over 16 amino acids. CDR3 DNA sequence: TGTGCCAGCAGCTTAGTTCCAGGGGGAATATGGGAGACCCAGTACTTC. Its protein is CASSLVPGGIWETQYF.

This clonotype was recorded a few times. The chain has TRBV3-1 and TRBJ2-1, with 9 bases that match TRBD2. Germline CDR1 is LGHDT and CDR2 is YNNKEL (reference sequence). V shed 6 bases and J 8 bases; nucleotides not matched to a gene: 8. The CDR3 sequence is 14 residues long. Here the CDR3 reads CASRPGLALDEQFF. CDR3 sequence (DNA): TGTGCCAGCAGACCGGGACTAGCATTAGATGAGCAGTTCTTC.

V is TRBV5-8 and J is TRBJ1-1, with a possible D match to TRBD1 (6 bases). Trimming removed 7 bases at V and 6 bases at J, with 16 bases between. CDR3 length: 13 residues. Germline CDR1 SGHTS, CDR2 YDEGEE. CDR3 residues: CASQTGRGAEAFF. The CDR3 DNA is TGTGCCAGCCAAACAGGGCGGGGAGCTGAAGCTTTCTTT. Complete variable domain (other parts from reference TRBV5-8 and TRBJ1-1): EAGVTQSPTHLIKTRGQQATLRCSPISGHTSVYWYQQALGLGLQFLLWYDEGEERNRGNFPPRFSGRQFPNYSSELNVNALELEDSALYLCASQTGRGAEAFFGQGTRLTVV.

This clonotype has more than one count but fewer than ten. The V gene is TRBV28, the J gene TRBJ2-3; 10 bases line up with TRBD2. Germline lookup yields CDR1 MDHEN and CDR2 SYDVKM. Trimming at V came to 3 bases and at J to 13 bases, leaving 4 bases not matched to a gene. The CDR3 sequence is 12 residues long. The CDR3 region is CASSFQREGKYF. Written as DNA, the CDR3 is TGTGCCAGCAGTTTCCAGCGGGAGGGCAAGTATTTT.

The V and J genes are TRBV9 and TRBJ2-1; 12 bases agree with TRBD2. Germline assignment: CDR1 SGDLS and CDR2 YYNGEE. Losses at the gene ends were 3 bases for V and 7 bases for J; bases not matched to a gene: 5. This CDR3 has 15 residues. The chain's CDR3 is CASSASGRGVNEQFF. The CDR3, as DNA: TGTGCCAGCAGCGCTAGCGGGAGGGGGGTAAATGAGCAGTTCTTC.

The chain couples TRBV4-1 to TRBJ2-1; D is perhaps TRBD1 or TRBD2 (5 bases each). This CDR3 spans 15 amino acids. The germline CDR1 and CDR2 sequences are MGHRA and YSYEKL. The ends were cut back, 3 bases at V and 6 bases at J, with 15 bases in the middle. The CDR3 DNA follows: TGCGCCAGCAGCCAGGTCTCGGGACGTACCAATGAGCAGTTCTTC. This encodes CASSQVSGRTNEQFF.

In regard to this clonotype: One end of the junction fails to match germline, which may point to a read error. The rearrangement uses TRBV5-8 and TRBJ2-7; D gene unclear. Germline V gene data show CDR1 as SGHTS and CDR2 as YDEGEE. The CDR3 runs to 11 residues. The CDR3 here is CAGSFGFEQYF. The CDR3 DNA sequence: TGTGCCGGCAGCTTTGGGTTCGAGCAGTACTTC.

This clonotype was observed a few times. CDR3 nucleotide sequence: TGTGCCAGCTCCCCGGGACGGGGGACTTCACCCCTCCACTTT. This codes for CASSPGRGTSPLHF. The chain employs TRBV18 and TRBJ1-6; tentative D call: TRBD1 (5 bases). CDR3 size: 14 residues. V was trimmed by 6 bases and J by 9 bases, leaving 15 bases between them. Germline V gives CDR1 KGHSH, CDR2 LQKENI.

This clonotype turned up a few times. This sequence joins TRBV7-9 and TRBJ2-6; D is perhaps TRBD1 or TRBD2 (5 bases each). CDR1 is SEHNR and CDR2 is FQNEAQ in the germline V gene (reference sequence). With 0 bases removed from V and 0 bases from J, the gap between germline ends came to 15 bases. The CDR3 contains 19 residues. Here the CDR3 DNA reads TGTGCCAGCAGCTTAGCGCGGGCCAGGGAACACTCTGGGGCCAACGTCCTGACTTTC. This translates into CASSLARAREHSGANVLTF. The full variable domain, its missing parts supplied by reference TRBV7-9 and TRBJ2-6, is DTGVSQNPRHKITKRGQNVTFRCDPISEHNRLYWYRQTLGQGPEFLTYFQNEAQLEKSRLLSDRFSAERPKGSFSTLEIQRTEQGDSAMYLCASSLARAREHSGANVLTFGAGSRLTVL.

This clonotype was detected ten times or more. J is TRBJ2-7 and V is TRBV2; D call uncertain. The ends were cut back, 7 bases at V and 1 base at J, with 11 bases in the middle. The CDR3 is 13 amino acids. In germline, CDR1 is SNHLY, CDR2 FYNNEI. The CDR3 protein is CASTGGPSYEQYF. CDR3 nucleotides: TGTGCCAGCACTGGCGGCCCTTCCTACGAGCAGTACTTC.

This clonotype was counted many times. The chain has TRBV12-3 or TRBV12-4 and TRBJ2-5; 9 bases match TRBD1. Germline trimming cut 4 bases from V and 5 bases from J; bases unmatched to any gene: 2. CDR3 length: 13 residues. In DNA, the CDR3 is TGTGCCAGCAGTTGGACAGGGGTGGAGACCCAGTACTTC. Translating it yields CASSWTGVETQYF.

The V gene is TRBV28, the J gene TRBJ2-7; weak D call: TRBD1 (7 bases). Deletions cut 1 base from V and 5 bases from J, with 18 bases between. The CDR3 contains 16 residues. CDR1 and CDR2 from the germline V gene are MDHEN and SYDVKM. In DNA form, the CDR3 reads TGTGCCAGCAGTTTATTGGAGGGGGCAGGGTTCAACGAGCAGTACTTC. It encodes CASSLLEGAGFNEQYF.

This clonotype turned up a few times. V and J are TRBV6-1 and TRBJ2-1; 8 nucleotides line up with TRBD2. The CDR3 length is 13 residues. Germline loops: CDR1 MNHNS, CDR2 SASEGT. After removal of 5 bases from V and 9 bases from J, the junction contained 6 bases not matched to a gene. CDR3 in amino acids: CASSQRELGEQFF. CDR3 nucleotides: TGTGCCAGCAGTCAGCGGGAGCTCGGTGAGCAGTTCTTC.

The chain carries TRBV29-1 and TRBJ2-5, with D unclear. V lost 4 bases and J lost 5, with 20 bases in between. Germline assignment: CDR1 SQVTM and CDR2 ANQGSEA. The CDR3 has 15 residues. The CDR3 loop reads CSVARIGLVGETQYF. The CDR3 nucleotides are TGCAGCGTTGCAAGAATCGGCCTGGTGGGTGAGACCCAGTACTTC.

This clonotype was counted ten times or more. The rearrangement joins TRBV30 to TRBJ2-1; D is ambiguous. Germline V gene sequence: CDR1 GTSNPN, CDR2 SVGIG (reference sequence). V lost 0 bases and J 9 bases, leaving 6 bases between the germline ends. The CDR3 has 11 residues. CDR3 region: CAWSVVGEQFF. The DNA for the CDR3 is TGTGCCTGGAGTGTAGTGGGTGAGCAGTTCTTC.

The DNA of the CDR3 is TGCGCCAGCAGCCAAGGAAGCTCAGGGGTCGACTATGGCTACACCTTC. Translating it yields CASSQGSSGVDYGYTF. The chain couples TRBV4-3 to TRBJ1-2; D perhaps matches TRBD1 (6 bases). V was cut by 1 base and J by 3 bases, with 15 bases left in between. The CDR3 consists of 16 residues. Germline assignment: CDR1 LGHNA and CDR2 YSLEER.

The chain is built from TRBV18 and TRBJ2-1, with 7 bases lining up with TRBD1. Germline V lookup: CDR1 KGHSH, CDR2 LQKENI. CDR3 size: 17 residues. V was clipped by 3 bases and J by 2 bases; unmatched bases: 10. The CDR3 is CASSPNRGAQAYNEQFF. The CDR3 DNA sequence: TGTGCCAGCTCACCCAACAGGGGAGCCCAGGCCTACAATGAGCAGTTCTTC.

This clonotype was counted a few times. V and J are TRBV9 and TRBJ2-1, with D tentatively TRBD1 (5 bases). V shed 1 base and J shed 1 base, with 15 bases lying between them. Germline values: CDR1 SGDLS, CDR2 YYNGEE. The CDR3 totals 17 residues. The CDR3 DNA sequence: TGTGCCAGCAGCGTATTCGGTCAGGGTAGGTCCTACAATGAGCAGTTCTTC. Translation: CASSVFGQGRSYNEQFF.

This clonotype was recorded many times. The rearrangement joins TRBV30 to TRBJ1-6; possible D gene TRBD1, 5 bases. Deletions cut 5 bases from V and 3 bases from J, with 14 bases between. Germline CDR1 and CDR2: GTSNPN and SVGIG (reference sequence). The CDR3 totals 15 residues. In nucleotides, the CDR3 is TGTGCCTGGGCTCAAAGGGACGGCTATAATTCACCCCTCCACTTT. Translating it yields CAWAQRDGYNSPLHF.

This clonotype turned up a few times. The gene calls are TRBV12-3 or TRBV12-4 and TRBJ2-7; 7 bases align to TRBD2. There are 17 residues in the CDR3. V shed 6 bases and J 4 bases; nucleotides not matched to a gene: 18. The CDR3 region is CASSATTGTTRFYEQYF. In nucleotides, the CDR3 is TGTGCCAGCAGCGCCACGACCGGGACTACCCGATTTTACGAGCAGTACTTC.

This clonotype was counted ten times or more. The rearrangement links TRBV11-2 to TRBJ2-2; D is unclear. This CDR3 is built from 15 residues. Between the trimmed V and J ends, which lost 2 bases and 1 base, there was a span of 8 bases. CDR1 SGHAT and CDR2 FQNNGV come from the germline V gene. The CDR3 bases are TGTGCCAGCAGCTTACACACTTTGAACACCGGGGAGCTGTTTTTT. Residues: CASSLHTLNTGELFF.

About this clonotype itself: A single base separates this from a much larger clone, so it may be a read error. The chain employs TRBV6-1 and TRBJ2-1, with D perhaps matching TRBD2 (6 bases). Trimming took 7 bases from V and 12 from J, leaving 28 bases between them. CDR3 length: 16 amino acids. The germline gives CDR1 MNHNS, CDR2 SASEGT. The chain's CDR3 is CASTSSEGGREFGQFF. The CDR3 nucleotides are TGTGCCAGCACATCGTCCGAGGGAGGCCGAGAATTTGGGCAGTTCTTC.

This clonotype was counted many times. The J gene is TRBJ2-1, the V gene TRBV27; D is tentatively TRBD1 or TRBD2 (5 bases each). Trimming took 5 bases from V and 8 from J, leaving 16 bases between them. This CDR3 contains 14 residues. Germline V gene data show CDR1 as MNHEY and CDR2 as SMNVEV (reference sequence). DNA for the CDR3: TGTGCCAGCAGTCGTACGGGGCTATCCGATGAGCAGTTCTTC. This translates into CASSRTGLSDEQFF.

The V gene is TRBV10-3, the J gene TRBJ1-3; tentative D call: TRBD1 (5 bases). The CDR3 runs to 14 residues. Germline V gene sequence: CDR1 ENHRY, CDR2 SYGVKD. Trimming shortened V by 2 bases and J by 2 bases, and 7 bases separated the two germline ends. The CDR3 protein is CAISEKGTGNTIYF. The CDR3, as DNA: TGTGCCATCAGTGAGAAGGGGACTGGAAACACCATATATTTT.

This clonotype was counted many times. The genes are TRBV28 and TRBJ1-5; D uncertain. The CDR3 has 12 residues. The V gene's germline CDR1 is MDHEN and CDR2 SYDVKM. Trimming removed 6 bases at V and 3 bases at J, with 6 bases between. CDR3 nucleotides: TGTGCCAGCAGGGCTATCAATCAGCCCCAGCATTTT. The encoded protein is CASRAINQPQHF.

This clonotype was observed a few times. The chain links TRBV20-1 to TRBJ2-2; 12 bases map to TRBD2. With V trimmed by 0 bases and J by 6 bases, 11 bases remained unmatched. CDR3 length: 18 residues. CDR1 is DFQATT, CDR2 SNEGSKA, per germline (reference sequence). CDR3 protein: CSARDPVARLAGAGELFF. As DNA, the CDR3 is TGCAGTGCTAGAGATCCCGTAGCGAGACTAGCGGGAGCCGGGGAGCTGTTTTTT.

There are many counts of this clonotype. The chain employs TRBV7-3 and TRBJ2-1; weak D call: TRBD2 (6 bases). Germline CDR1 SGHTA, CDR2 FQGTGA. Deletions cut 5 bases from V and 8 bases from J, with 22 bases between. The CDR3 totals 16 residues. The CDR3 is CASSVQGGGGFHEQFF. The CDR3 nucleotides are TGTGCCAGCAGCGTGCAAGGCGGTGGAGGGTTCCATGAGCAGTTCTTC.